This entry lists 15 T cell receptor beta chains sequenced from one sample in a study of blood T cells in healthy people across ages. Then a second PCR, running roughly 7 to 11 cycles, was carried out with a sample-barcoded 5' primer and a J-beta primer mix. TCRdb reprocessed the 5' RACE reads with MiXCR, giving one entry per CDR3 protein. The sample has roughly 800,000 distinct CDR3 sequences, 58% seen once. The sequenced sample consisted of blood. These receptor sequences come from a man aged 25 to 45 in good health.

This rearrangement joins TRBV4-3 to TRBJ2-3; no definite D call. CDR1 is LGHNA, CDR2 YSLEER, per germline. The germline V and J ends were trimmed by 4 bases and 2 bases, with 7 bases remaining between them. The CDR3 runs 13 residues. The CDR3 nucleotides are TGCGCCAGCAGCCGGGCCATCACAGATACGCAGTATTTT. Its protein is CASSRAITDTQYF.

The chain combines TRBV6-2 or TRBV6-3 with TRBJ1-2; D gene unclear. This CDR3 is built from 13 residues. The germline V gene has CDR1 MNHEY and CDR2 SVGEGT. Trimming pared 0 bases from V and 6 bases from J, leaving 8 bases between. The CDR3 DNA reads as TGTGCCAGCAGTTACTCGATGAGTGATGGCTACACCTTC. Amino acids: CASSYSMSDGYTF.

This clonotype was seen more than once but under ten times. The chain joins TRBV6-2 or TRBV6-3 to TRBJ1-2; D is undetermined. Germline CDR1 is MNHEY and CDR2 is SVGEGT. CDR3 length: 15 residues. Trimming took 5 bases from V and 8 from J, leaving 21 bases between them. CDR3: CASSGDGPLPGGYTF. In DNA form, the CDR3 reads TGTGCCAGCAGTGGAGACGGACCGCTTCCTGGGGGCTACACCTTC.

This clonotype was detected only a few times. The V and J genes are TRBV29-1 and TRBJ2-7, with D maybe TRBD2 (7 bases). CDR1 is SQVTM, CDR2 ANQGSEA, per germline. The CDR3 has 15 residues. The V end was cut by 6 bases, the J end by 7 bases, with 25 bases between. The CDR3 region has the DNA TGCAGCGTGGCCTCCGTCACAGGGAGGGGTGTTGAGCAGTACTTC. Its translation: CSVASVTGRGVEQYF.

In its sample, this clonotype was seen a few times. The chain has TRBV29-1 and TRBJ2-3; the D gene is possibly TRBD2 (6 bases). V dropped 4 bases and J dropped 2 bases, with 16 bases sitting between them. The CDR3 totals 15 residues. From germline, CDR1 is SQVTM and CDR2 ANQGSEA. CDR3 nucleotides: TGCAGCGTTGGGAGGGACGTACGACACACAGATACGCAGTATTTT. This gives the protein CSVGRDVRHTDTQYF.

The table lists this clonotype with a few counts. The DNA for the CDR3 is TGCAGTGCCAGCCGGGGACAGGGATCGGGGGAGCAGTACTTC. It specifies CSASRGQGSGEQYF. The J gene is TRBJ2-7, the V gene TRBV20-1, with 9 bases lining up with TRBD1. The J segment lost 7 bases and the V segment lost 6 bases, leaving 13 bases of the junction unmatched. This CDR3 is 14 amino acids long. CDR1 is DFQATT and CDR2 is SNEGSKA in the germline V gene (reference sequence).

Here the CDR3 reads CASSQAQGKNIQYF. The CDR3 DNA reads as TGTGCCAGCAGCCAAGCGCAGGGCAAAAACATTCAGTACTTC. The genes are TRBV4-2 and TRBJ2-4; possible D gene TRBD1, 5 bases. CDR1 and CDR2 from the germline V gene are LGHNA and YNFKEQ. The CDR3 extends over 14 amino acids. The V gene lost 1 base and the J gene lost 3 bases, with 7 bases spanning the gap.

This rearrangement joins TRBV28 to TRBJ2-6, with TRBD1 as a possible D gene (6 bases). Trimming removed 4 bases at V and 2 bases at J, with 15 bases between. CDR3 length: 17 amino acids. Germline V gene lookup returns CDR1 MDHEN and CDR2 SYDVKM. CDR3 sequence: CASSSLFPGAGANVLTF. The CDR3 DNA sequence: TGTGCCAGCAGTTCCCTCTTTCCAGGGGCTGGGGCCAACGTCCTGACTTTC.

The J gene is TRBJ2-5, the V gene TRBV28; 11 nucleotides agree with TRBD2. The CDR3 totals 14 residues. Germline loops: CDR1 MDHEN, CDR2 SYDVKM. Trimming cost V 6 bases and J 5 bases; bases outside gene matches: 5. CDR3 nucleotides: TGTGCCAGCAGATTAGCGGGAGGGGGGGAGACCCAGTACTTC. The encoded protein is CASRLAGGGETQYF. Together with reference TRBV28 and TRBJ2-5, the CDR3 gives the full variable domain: DVKVTQSSRYLVKRTGEKVFLECVQDMDHENMFWYRQDPGLGLRLIYFSYDVKMKEKGDIPEGYSVSREKKERFSLILESASTNQTSMYLCASRLAGGGETQYFGPGTRLLVL.

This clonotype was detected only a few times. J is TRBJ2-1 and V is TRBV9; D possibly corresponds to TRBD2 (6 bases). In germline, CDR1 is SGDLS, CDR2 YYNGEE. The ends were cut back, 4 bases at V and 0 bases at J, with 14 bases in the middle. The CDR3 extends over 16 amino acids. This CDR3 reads CASSPRGWGSYNEQFF. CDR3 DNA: TGTGCCAGCAGCCCCCGGGGGTGGGGCTCCTACAATGAGCAGTTCTTC.

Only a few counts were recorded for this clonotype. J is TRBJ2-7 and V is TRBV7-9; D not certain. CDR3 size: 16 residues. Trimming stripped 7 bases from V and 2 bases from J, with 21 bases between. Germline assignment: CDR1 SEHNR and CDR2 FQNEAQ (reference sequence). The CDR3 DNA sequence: TGTGCCAGCACAGGCACGGGTGTTGTGGGCACCTACGAGCAGTACTTC. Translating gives CASTGTGVVGTYEQYF.

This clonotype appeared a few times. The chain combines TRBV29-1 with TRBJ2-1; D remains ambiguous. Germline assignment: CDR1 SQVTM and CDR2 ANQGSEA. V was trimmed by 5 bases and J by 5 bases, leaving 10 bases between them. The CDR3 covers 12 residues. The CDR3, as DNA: TGCAGCGTTCAGAGATCTGACAATGAGCAGTTCTTC. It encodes CSVQRSDNEQFF.

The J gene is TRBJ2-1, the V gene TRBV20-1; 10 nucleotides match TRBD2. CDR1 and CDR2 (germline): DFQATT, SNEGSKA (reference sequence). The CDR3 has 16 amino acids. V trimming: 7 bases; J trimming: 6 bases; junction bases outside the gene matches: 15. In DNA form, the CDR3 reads TGCAGTGGAGCGGCTCCTAGCGGGGGTCCTATCAATGAGCAGTTCTTC. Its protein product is CSGAAPSGGPINEQFF.

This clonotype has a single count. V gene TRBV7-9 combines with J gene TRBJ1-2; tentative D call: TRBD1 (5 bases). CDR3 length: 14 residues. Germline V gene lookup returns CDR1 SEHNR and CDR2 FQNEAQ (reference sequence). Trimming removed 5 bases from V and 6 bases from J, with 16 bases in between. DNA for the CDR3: TGTGCCAGCAGCCCCGACAGTCAGGGCCATGGCTACACCTTC. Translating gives CASSPDSQGHGYTF.

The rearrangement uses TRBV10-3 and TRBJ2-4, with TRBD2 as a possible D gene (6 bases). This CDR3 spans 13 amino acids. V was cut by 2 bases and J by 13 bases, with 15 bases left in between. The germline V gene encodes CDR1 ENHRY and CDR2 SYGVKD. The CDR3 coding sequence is TGTGCCATCAGTGAGGGGGGGTACAATGGGCAGTACTTC. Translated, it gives CAISEGGYNGQYF.